This is a list of T cell receptor beta chains from one sample in a study of T-cell reconstitution after alpha-beta-depleted transplantation in children. TCRdb used MiXCR to reprocess the PCR reads, holding one entry per CDR3 protein. The sample contains 400,000 to 550,000 distinct CDR3 sequences, roughly a tenth of which appear only once. This material consisted of PBMCs, taken before TCRalphabeta/CD19-depleted stem cell transplant. These receptors all stem from a child aged 2 to 15 with inherited bone marrow failure, due to receive a stem cell transplant. Each CDR3 is given without its conserved first and last residue. Each record gives: D gene, V gene, J gene, CDR3 protein. D genes are given only for firm matches.

d_gene: -
v_gene: TRBV6-5
j_gene: TRBJ1-5
CDR3aa: ASSYSQDNQPQH

d_gene: TRBD2
v_gene: TRBV19
j_gene: TRBJ2-3
CDR3aa: ASSILAGQDTQY

d_gene: -
v_gene: TRBV7-2
j_gene: TRBJ2-3
CDR3aa: ASSFLSGSDTQY

d_gene: TRBD2
v_gene: TRBV15
j_gene: TRBJ2-2
CDR3aa: ATSGRAGSTGELF

d_gene: -
v_gene: TRBV4-3
j_gene: TRBJ1-6
CDR3aa: ASSQDDLRGYSPLH

d_gene: -
v_gene: TRBV5-4
j_gene: TRBJ2-2
CDR3aa: ASSNPGELF

d_gene: TRBD1
v_gene: TRBV28
j_gene: TRBJ1-2
CDR3aa: ASSPRRTGWNGYT

d_gene: -
v_gene: TRBV28
j_gene: TRBJ2-7
CDR3aa: ASSLTLGTASREQY

d_gene: TRBD2
v_gene: TRBV7-8
j_gene: TRBJ2-3
CDR3aa: ASSPSGPSGYHF

d_gene: -
v_gene: TRBV19
j_gene: TRBJ1-1
CDR3aa: ASVGHTEAF

d_gene: -
v_gene: TRBV27
j_gene: TRBJ2-7
CDR3aa: ASSPARGSAYEQY

d_gene: -
v_gene: TRBV6-2/TRBV6-3
j_gene: TRBJ2-7
CDR3aa: ASSRTEFYEQY

d_gene: -
v_gene: TRBV6-2/TRBV6-3
j_gene: TRBJ1-1
CDR3aa: ASSYPNTEAF

d_gene: TRBD1
v_gene: TRBV30
j_gene: TRBJ1-5
CDR3aa: AWSLDRGRGQPQH

d_gene: -
v_gene: TRBV6-5
j_gene: TRBJ2-2
CDR3aa: ASSLRTDSSANTGELF

d_gene: TRBD1
v_gene: TRBV7-9
j_gene: TRBJ2-7
CDR3aa: ASSTDRELSYEQY

d_gene: TRBD2
v_gene: TRBV7-9
j_gene: TRBJ2-3
CDR3aa: ASSPRLAGGRDTQY

d_gene: TRBD2
v_gene: TRBV7-2
j_gene: TRBJ2-7
CDR3aa: ASSRRTSGRYEQY

d_gene: TRBD2
v_gene: TRBV7-2
j_gene: TRBJ2-2
CDR3aa: ASSLKAGADTGELF

d_gene: -
v_gene: TRBV29-1
j_gene: TRBJ1-1
CDR3aa: SVGDKIGTEAF

d_gene: -
v_gene: TRBV7-8
j_gene: TRBJ2-1
CDR3aa: ASSLDIGVYNEQF

d_gene: -
v_gene: TRBV6-5
j_gene: TRBJ2-2
CDR3aa: ASSYLKRVGELF

d_gene: -
v_gene: TRBV7-9
j_gene: TRBJ2-1
CDR3aa: ASSPGINEQF

d_gene: TRBD2
v_gene: TRBV29-1
j_gene: TRBJ2-7
CDR3aa: SGRSGPGLAGYEQY

d_gene: -
v_gene: TRBV20-1
j_gene: TRBJ2-2
CDR3aa: SARDLDTGELF

d_gene: TRBD2
v_gene: TRBV4-1
j_gene: TRBJ2-7
CDR3aa: ASSQQLAGRYEQY

d_gene: -
v_gene: TRBV3-1
j_gene: TRBJ2-5
CDR3aa: ASSQLSAGEETQY

d_gene: TRBD1
v_gene: TRBV15
j_gene: TRBJ2-7
CDR3aa: ATSRLVGQGFYEQY

d_gene: -
v_gene: TRBV4-3
j_gene: TRBJ1-2
CDR3aa: ASSQVGTQTYYGYT

d_gene: -
v_gene: TRBV27
j_gene: TRBJ2-1
CDR3aa: ASSYPGTYNEQF

d_gene: TRBD1
v_gene: TRBV12-3/TRBV12-4
j_gene: TRBJ1-1
CDR3aa: ASGNRDRGTEAF

d_gene: -
v_gene: TRBV6-1
j_gene: TRBJ1-5
CDR3aa: ASTVTDYSNQPQH

d_gene: -
v_gene: TRBV24-1
j_gene: TRBJ2-3
CDR3aa: ATSDLPYPGREQY

d_gene: TRBD2
v_gene: TRBV4-3
j_gene: TRBJ2-1
CDR3aa: ASSPASVAGWQF

d_gene: -
v_gene: TRBV20-1
j_gene: TRBJ2-7
CDR3aa: SARVTSGVRGHEQY